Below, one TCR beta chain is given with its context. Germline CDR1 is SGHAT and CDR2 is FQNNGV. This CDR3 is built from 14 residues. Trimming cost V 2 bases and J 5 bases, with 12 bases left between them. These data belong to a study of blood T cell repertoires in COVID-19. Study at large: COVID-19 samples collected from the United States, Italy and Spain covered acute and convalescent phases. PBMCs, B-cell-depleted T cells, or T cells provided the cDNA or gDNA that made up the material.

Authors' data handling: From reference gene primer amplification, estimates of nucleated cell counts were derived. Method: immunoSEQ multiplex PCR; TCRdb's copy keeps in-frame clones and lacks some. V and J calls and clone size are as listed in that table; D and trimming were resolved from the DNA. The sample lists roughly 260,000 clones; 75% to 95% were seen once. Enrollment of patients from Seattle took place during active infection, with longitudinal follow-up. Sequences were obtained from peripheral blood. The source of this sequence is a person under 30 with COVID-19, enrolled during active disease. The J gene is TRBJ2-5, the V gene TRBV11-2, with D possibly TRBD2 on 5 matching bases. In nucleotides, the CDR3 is TGTGCCAGCAGCTTACTAGCTTCGGGGGAGACCCAGTACTTC. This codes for CASSLLASGETQYF.